This T cell receptor (beta chain) emerged from a study of long-term antiretroviral therapy in people with HIV. General study results and limits: Narrower CDR3 length ranges marked HIV repertoires relative to controls. Those clones which expanded before ART made up the dominant part of the repertoire at all time points. Collection spanned 2004 to 2017; ART regimens may be less effective than current ones.

As regards this clone: Its antigen is currently unknown.

The assay used was immunoSEQ (version v3.0), run at survey level. Sequencing efforts were directed toward about 35,000-50,000 T-cell genomes per sample. The method was immunoSEQ multiplex PCR; TCRdb's version includes in-frame clones alone and lacks a portion of them. The sample shows around 27,000 clones, about 85% of them seen only once. Per germline, CDR1 SEHNR and CDR2 FQNEAQ (reference sequence). The V end lost 3 bases, the J end lost 6 bases, and 5 bases lay between the germline ends. The CDR3 is 11 amino acids. This sequence was found in a middle-aged man with HIV. This material consisted of unsorted PBMCs, taken 3 years after starting antiretroviral therapy. The V call is TRBV7-9, the J call TRBJ1-1; D call uncertain. CDR3 sequence: CASSFASEAFF. The CDR3 DNA sequence: TGTGCCAGCAGCTTTGCCTCTGAAGCTTTCTTT.